This TCR beta chain was identified during a study of T cells in Graves' hyperthyroidism and ophthalmopathy. Overall study: Sampling of peripheral blood happened at initial diagnosis, prior to any treatment. Study results and caveats: Most thyroid clonotypes expanded above 0.001 were also detected in blood.

On this clonotype: The antigen remains unidentified.

Approximately 9.3 ml of fresh peripheral blood supplied the PBMCs. Amplified TCR beta CDR3 regions came from RNA transcripts. A set of HTBI primers served as the primers for a first-round RT-PCR of the TCR CDR3. TCRdb redid the calling of the multiplex PCR reads with MiXCR, one entry per CDR3 protein. The data show hundreds of thousands of distinct CDR3 sequences, with approximately 40% seen just once and over 8% held by the top ten. What was sequenced was blood. The source is a man between 18 and 35 years old with Graves' hyperthyroidism.

CDR3 in amino acids: CASSEAAGRETQHF. DNA for the CDR3: TGTGCCAGCAGTGAAGCGGCGGGGCGGGAGACCCAGCATTTT. The V call is TRBV2, the J call TRBJ1-5; D perhaps matches TRBD1 (5 bases). CDR1 is SNHLY, CDR2 FYNNEI, per germline. This CDR3 region has 14 residues. V was trimmed by 0 bases and J by 11 bases, leaving 14 bases between them.